The rows below give T cell receptor beta chains drawn from one sample of a study of blood T cell repertoires in COVID-19. TCRdb's copy holds only in-frame clones and misses some; the assay was immunoSEQ multiplex PCR. Here the sample spans 200,000 to 300,000 clones, around nine tenths being singletons. Sequencing was carried out using peripheral blood. The receptors originated from a woman aged 55-69 years with COVID-19, enrolled during active disease. Both conserved end residues are part of each CDR3. A D gene is named only where the DNA matches it firmly. Rows give clone size only sometimes, using once, few, many, or a class for an expanded clone.

NA	TRBV23-1	TRBJ1-6	NA	CASIQSGRGDSPLHF	TGCGCCAGCATACAATCCGGCAGGGGCGATTCACCCCTCCACTTT
NA	TRBV6-1	TRBJ1-5	NA	CASSETGVQPQHF	TGTGCCAGCAGTGAAACGGGGGTTCAGCCCCAGCATTTT
TRBD2	TRBV11-2	TRBJ2-3	NA	CASSLLAVNTDTQYF	TGTGCCAGCAGCTTACTAGCGGTCAACACAGATACGCAGTATTTT
TRBD1	TRBV30	TRBJ1-4	NA	CAWTRTGTGGFNEKLFF	TGTGCCTGGACCAGAACCGGGACAGGGGGTTTTAATGAAAAACTGTTTTTT
NA	TRBV4-1	TRBJ1-1	NA	CASSQDWTENMNTEAFF	TGCGCCAGCAGCCAAGATTGGACAGAGAACATGAACACTGAAGCTTTCTTT
TRBD1	TRBV11-3	TRBJ2-7	few	CASSSRTGGDYEQYF	TGTGCCAGCAGCTCGAGGACAGGGGGTGACTACGAGCAGTACTTC
NA	TRBV4-1	TRBJ2-1	NA	CASSPSYEGGFYEQFF	TGCGCCAGCAGCCCATCCTACGAAGGGGGATTCTATGAGCAGTTCTTC
NA	TRBV5-4	TRBJ2-1	NA	CASSLELLSSYNEQFF	TGTGCCAGCAGCTTGGAGCTCCTAAGCTCCTACAATGAGCAGTTCTTC
TRBD2	TRBV19	TRBJ2-3	NA	CASSWPWTSGRAGTDTQYF	TGTGCCAGTAGTTGGCCCTGGACTAGCGGGAGGGCCGGCACAGATACGCAGTATTTT
TRBD2	TRBV14	TRBJ2-1	NA	CASSQAGRRRLAGSYNEQFF	TGTGCCAGCAGCCAAGCGGGCCGAAGAAGACTAGCGGGTTCTTACAATGAGCAGTTCTTC
TRBD2	TRBV3-1/TRBV3-2	TRBJ2-3	NA	CASSPLAGAGTDTQYF	TGTGCCAGCAGCCCTCTAGCGGGAGCTGGAACAGATACGCAGTATTTT
TRBD2	TRBV11-3	TRBJ2-5	NA	CASSARLAGGQETQYF	TGTGCCAGCAGCGCCCGACTAGCGGGGGGGCAAGAGACCCAGTACTTC
TRBD2	TRBV3-1/TRBV3-2	TRBJ2-3	NA	CASSQAGGGPDTQYF	TGTGCCAGCAGCCAAGCTGGGGGAGGGCCAGATACGCAGTATTTT
NA	TRBV9	TRBJ2-5	NA	CASSASGYQETQYF	TGTGCCAGCAGCGCCTCAGGCTACCAAGAGACCCAGTACTTC
NA	TRBV28	TRBJ1-2	once	CASRPTGAYNYGYTF	TGTGCCAGCAGACCTACTGGAGCGTATAACTATGGCTACACCTTC
NA	TRBV7-9	TRBJ2-7	few	CASSLEQAGSYEQYF	TGTGCCAGCAGCTTAGAACAGGCAGGATCCTACGAGCAGTACTTC
TRBD2	TRBV30	TRBJ2-2	NA	CAWSRRLADTGELFF	TGTGCCTGGAGTCGTCGACTAGCCGACACCGGGGAGCTGTTTTTT
TRBD1	TRBV10-1	TRBJ1-4	NA	CASSDRQGAPTNEKLFF	TGCGCCAGCAGTGATCGACAGGGGGCCCCAACTAATGAAAAACTGTTTTTT
NA	TRBV7-6	TRBJ1-2	NA	CASSLVQDRGYTF	TGTGCCAGCAGCTTAGTGCAGGATCGTGGCTACACCTTC
NA	TRBV6-5	TRBJ1-2	NA	CASSYSSGEGGYTF	TGTGCCAGCAGTTACTCGTCGGGCGAGGGTGGCTACACCTTC
TRBD2	TRBV4-2	TRBJ2-3	once	CASSQDSVTSGTTDTQYF	TGTGCCAGCAGCCAAGATAGTGTGACTAGCGGGACCACAGATACGCAGTATTTT
NA	TRBV5-1	TRBJ2-3	NA	CASSFQGRPDTQYF	TGCGCCAGCAGCTTCCAGGGGCGGCCAGATACGCAGTATTTT
NA	TRBV6-5	TRBJ2-1	NA	CASSPGQAREQFF	TGTGCCAGCAGTCCGGGACAAGCTAGGGAGCAGTTCTTC
NA	TRBV11-3	TRBJ2-3	once	CASSKFSGETDTQYF	TGTGCCAGCAGCAAATTTTCAGGGGAGACAGATACGCAGTATTTT
NA	TRBV5-1	TRBJ1-4	few	CASSTRGGRNEKLFF	TGCGCCAGCAGCACCCGAGGGGGTCGTAATGAAAAACTGTTTTTT
TRBD2	TRBV7-9	TRBJ2-5	NA	CASSRSGTGGTQYF	TGTGCCAGCAGCAGATCCGGGACGGGGGGGACCCAGTACTTC
NA	TRBV14	TRBJ2-2	NA	CASSRTPGDRDTGELFF	TGTGCCAGCAGCCGCACGCCAGGGGATCGTGACACCGGGGAGCTGTTTTTT
NA	TRBV15	TRBJ1-2	NA	CATSRDTGLNYGYTF	TGTGCCACCAGCAGGGATACAGGGTTGAACTATGGCTACACCTTC
TRBD1	TRBV10-1	TRBJ2-5	NA	CASSAGQGPAETQYF	TGCGCCAGCAGTGCCGGACAGGGGCCGGCGGAGACCCAGTACTTC
TRBD1	TRBV24-1	TRBJ1-3	once	CATSDPRQGTGNTIYF	TGTGCCACCAGTGACCCCCGACAGGGGACTGGAAACACCATATATTTT
TRBD1	TRBV4-2	TRBJ1-2	NA	CASSFDREHNYGYTF	TGTGCCAGCAGCTTCGACAGGGAACATAACTATGGCTACACCTTC
NA	TRBV7-9	TRBJ1-3	NA	CASSFAGVSGNTIYF	TGTGCCAGCAGCTTCGCCGGGGTGTCTGGAAACACCATATATTTT
TRBD2	TRBV11-2	TRBJ2-1	once	CASSPGTSIYNEQFF	TGTGCCAGCAGCCCCGGGACTAGTATTTACAATGAGCAGTTCTTC
NA	TRBV7-8	TRBJ1-3	NA	CASSPPPGGRGFVDTIYF	TGTGCCAGCAGCCCCCCCCCTGGGGGCAGGGGTTTTGTGGACACCATATATTTT
NA	TRBV7-2	TRBJ1-3	once	CASGAPNSGNTIYF	TGTGCCAGTGGGGCGCCTAACTCTGGAAACACCATATATTTT
TRBD1	TRBV28	TRBJ1-3	NA	CASRARQGTSSGNTIYF	TGTGCCAGCAGAGCTCGACAGGGTACGAGCTCTGGAAACACCATATATTTT
NA	TRBV28	TRBJ2-7	NA	CASSSRTPAYEQYF	TGTGCCAGCAGTTCCCGGACACCAGCCTACGAGCAGTACTTC
NA	TRBV6-5	TRBJ1-1	NA	CASSYSGTRQAEAFF	TGTGCCAGCAGTTACTCGGGGACAAGGCAGGCTGAAGCTTTCTTT
NA	TRBV19	TRBJ1-5	NA	CASSIAVSNQPQHF	TGTGCCAGTAGTATAGCTGTATCCAATCAGCCCCAGCATTTT
TRBD2	TRBV5-6	TRBJ2-3	NA	CASSWGLAGFSSTDTQYF	TGTGCCAGCAGCTGGGGACTAGCGGGATTTTCTAGCACAGATACGCAGTATTTT
NA	TRBV3-1/TRBV3-2	TRBJ2-3	NA	CASSQGVEDTQYF	TGTGCCAGCAGCCAAGGGGTGGAGGATACGCAGTATTTT
TRBD1	TRBV7-8	TRBJ2-7	NA	CASSPVPGQPASYEQYF	TGTGCCAGCAGCCCAGTCCCGGGACAGCCCGCTTCCTACGAGCAGTACTTC
TRBD1	TRBV19	TRBJ2-3	NA	CASSRDRGTDTQYF	TGTGCCAGTAGCCGAGACAGGGGCACAGATACGCAGTATTTT